These T cell receptor beta chains were read from a single sample in a study of blood T cell repertoires in COVID-19. Clones were sequenced by immunoSEQ multiplex PCR, and TCRdb holds only the in-frame ones, with some missing. The sample holds some 130,000 clones, 88% seen once. The sequencing sample was made of peripheral blood. Receptor source: a man aged 45-65 years with acute or convalescent COVID-19. CDR3s leave out the opening cysteine and the closing phenylalanine or tryptophan. The D gene is left open where the match is weak.

TRBD1,TRBJ1-4,TRBV5-1,ASSFSGTGGEKLF
TRBD1,TRBJ2-7,TRBV19,ASSPSPGGSYEQY
NA,TRBJ2-7,TRBV5-1,ASSWGVGAEEQY
NA,TRBJ2-1,TRBV10-2,ASSGGLGMTEQF
NA,TRBJ1-4,TRBV18,ASSPRAGLDEKLF
TRBD2,TRBJ2-2,TRBV9,ASSEGLFTGELF
TRBD2,TRBJ2-2,TRBV5-1,ASSPTSGETGELF
NA,TRBJ2-3,TRBV13,ASSRSQGYTDTQY
NA,TRBJ1-5,TRBV6-5,ASSYSIVRGDQPQH
NA,TRBJ1-3,TRBV28,ASYPWGPGNTIY
TRBD1,TRBJ1-1,TRBV6-5,ASSLQGAHTEAF
TRBD2,TRBJ2-2,TRBV18,ASSPGLAGAPGELF
TRBD1,TRBJ2-7,TRBV24-1,ATSVTPGTGPYEQY
TRBD1,TRBJ1-5,TRBV6-2/TRBV6-3,ASSLSRARGLQPQH
TRBD1,TRBJ1-2,TRBV7-7,ASSLASGQDSGYT
TRBD1,TRBJ1-2,TRBV18,ASSPMGQGVPYYGYT
NA,TRBJ1-2,TRBV20-1,SAALLDGYT
NA,TRBJ1-4,TRBV5-1,ASSLDRPNEKLF
TRBD1,TRBJ2-1,TRBV6-4,ASSEQQGINEQF
NA,TRBJ2-7,TRBV6-5,ASGRETGYEQY
TRBD1,TRBJ1-2,TRBV6-5,ASSLDRNYGYT